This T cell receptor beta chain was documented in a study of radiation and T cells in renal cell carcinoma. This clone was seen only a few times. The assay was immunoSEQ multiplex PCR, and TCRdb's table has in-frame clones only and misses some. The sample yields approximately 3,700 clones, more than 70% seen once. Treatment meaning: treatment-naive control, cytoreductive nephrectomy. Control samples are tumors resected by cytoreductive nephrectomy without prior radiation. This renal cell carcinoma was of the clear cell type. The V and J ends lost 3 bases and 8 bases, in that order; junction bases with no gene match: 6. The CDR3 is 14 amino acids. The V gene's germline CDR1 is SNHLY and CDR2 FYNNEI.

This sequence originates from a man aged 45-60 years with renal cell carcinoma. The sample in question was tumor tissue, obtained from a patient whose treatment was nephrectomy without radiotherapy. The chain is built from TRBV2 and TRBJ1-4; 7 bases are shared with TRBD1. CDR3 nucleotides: TGTGCCAGCAGTGATAGGGGGCCGGGAGAAAAACTGTTTTTT. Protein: CASSDRGPGEKLFF. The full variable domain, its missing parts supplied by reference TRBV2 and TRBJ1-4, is EPEVTQTPSHQVTQMGQEVILRCVPISNHLYFYWYRQILGQKVEFLVSFYNNEISEKSEIFDDQFSVERPDGSNFTLKIRSTKLEDSAMYFCASSDRGPGEKLFFGSGTQLSVL.